These 18 T cell receptor beta chains were all obtained from the same sample, sequenced in a study of Ad26.COV2.S vaccination and SARS-CoV-2 variants. Treatment denoted: some 19 received Ad26.COV2.S at low or high dose, single or two shots; about 5 received placebo; per-sample allocation not given. On day 63 after the first injection, vaccine and placebo recipients gave samples. Profiled with immunoSEQ multiplex PCR; TCRdb holds only in-frame clones, not every one. Of 380,000 or so clones listed, roughly 90% are singletons. The sequencing here drew on peripheral blood, taken in a trial of Ad26.COV2.S vaccine versus placebo. The receptors stem from a person aged 18-60 years who received the Ad26.COV2.S COVID-19 vaccine or a placebo.

In this sample, this clone turned up a few times. The V and J genes are TRBV6-6 and TRBJ1-1; D gene ambiguous. Trimming took off 6 bases at V and 1 base at J, with 18 bases between the two ends. The CDR3 extends over 16 amino acids. Germline V CDR1 and CDR2: MNHNY, SVGAGI (reference sequence). The CDR3 bases are TGTGCCAGCAGAAGCCTCCGGACGGACCGGAACACTGAAGCTTTCTTT. Translation gives CASRSLRTDRNTEAFF.

The CDR3 region has the DNA TGCGCCAGCAGCCTCGGGACTAGCGGGGGGTTGGCCCAGTACTTC. It codes for CASSLGTSGGLAQYF. The rearrangement uses TRBV5-1 and TRBJ2-5, with TRBD2 matching 15 bases. V lost 4 bases and J lost 9; bases outside the gene matches: 7. The CDR3 runs to 15 residues. Germline V CDR1 and CDR2: SGHRS, YFSETQ.

In DNA, the CDR3 is TGCGCCAGCAGCTCGACTCTGAACACTGAAGCTTTCTTT. It is translated as CASSSTLNTEAFF. The V gene is TRBV5-1, the J gene TRBJ1-1; D gene uncertain. Per the germline V gene, CDR1 is SGHRS and CDR2 is YFSETQ. The CDR3 runs 13 residues. V lost 3 bases and J 0 bases, leaving 6 bases between the germline ends. The whole variable domain, remainder taken from reference TRBV5-1 and TRBJ1-1, is KAGVTQTPRYLIKTRGQQVTLSCSPISGHRSVSWYQQTPGQGLQFLFEYFSETQRNKGNFPGRFSGRQFSNSRSEMNVSTLELGDSALYLCASSSTLNTEAFFGQGTRLTVV.

The CDR3 reads CASSLGGSTSYEQYF. DNA of the CDR3: TGTGCCAGCAGTTTAGGAGGGAGCACCTCCTACGAGCAGTACTTC. The chain is built from TRBV27 and TRBJ2-7; the D gene is possibly TRBD2 (6 bases). CDR1 is MNHEY, CDR2 SMNVEV, per germline (reference sequence). V was trimmed by 2 bases and J by 0 bases, leaving 11 bases between them. This CDR3 spans 15 amino acids.

This chain's CDR3 is CASSTGGTVSGNTIYF. The CDR3 DNA sequence: TGTGCCAGCAGTACAGGGGGCACCGTCTCTGGAAACACCATATATTTT. The chain is built from TRBV27 and TRBJ1-3; TRBD1 aligns across 9 bases. Germline V gene lookup returns CDR1 MNHEY and CDR2 SMNVEV (reference sequence). This CDR3 is 16 amino acids long. J lost 0 bases, V lost 5 bases, and 5 bases had no gene match.

In the case of this clone: The same CDR3 also results from other DNA sequences found in this sample. The chain has TRBV6-5 and TRBJ1-4; D gene unclear. V dropped 0 bases and J dropped 2 bases, with 7 bases sitting between them. Germline assignment: CDR1 MNHEY and CDR2 SVGAGI. The CDR3 extends over 15 amino acids. The CDR3, as DNA: TGTGCCAGCAGTTACTCTATGTGGACTAATGAAAAACTGTTTTTT. Amino acid sequence: CASSYSMWTNEKLFF.

The genes are TRBV28 and TRBJ2-7, with a weak D call TRBD2 (6 bases). Germline V lookup: CDR1 MDHEN, CDR2 SYDVKM. There are 15 residues in the CDR3. Trimming shortened V by 7 bases and J by 1 base, and 17 bases separated the two germline ends. CDR3 nucleotides: TGTGCCAGCATCACCTCGCCTCGGGGGTCCTACGAGCAGTACTTC. This translates into CASITSPRGSYEQYF.

This rearrangement joins TRBV7-8 to TRBJ2-7; the D gene could be TRBD1 or TRBD2 (6 bases each). Looked up from germline, CDR1 is SGHVS and CDR2 is FQNEAQ. The V gene lost 1 base and the J gene lost 0 bases, with 16 bases spanning the gap. The CDR3 extends over 17 amino acids. DNA of the CDR3: TGTGCCAGCAGCTTAGTTGTGGGGGGCAGTAACTCCTACGAGCAGTACTTC. Its translation: CASSLVVGGSNSYEQYF. Full variable domain (remainder filled in from reference TRBV7-8 and TRBJ2-7): GAGVSQSPRYKVAKRGQDVALRCDPISGHVSLFWYQQALGQGPEFLTYFQNEAQLDKSGLPSDRFFAERPEGSVSTLKIQRTQQEDSAVYLCASSLVVGGSNSYEQYFGPGTRLTVT.

The gene calls are TRBV11-2 and TRBJ1-2, with a weak D call TRBD1 (5 bases). Per the germline V gene, CDR1 is SGHAT and CDR2 is FQNNGV. Trimming stripped 5 bases from V and 8 bases from J, with 15 bases between. The CDR3 spans 13 residues. CDR3 DNA: TGTGCCAGCAGCGTGACCCGGGGCTGGGGCTACACCTTC. Its translation is CASSVTRGWGYTF.

This chain uses TRBV28 with TRBJ1-5; no clear D. V lost 2 bases and J 7 bases, leaving 12 bases between the germline ends. CDR1 is MDHEN and CDR2 is SYDVKM in the germline V gene. The length of the CDR3 is 14 residues. The CDR3 DNA is TGTGCCAGCAGTTTAGACGGTGTGTGGCAGCCCCAGCATTTT. Its protein product is CASSLDGVWQPQHF. Combining the CDR3 with reference TRBV28 and TRBJ1-5 gives the whole variable domain DVKVTQSSRYLVKRTGEKVFLECVQDMDHENMFWYRQDPGLGLRLIYFSYDVKMKEKGDIPEGYSVSREKKERFSLILESASTNQTSMYLCASSLDGVWQPQHFGDGTRLSIL.

The J gene is TRBJ1-5, the V gene TRBV15, with 7 bases that match TRBD1. Germline V lookup: CDR1 LNHNV, CDR2 YYDKDF (reference sequence). CDR3 size: 14 residues. The trim removed 7 bases at V and 1 base at J, leaving 4 bases unmatched. The CDR3 sequence is CATNRDSSNQPQHF. The CDR3 region has the DNA TGTGCCACCAACCGGGACAGCAGCAATCAGCCCCAGCATTTT.

This clone came up once. This chain uses TRBV18 with TRBJ2-3; D not resolved. V was pared by 2 bases and J by 2 bases, with 2 bases between. CDR3 size: 12 residues. Germline V gene sequence: CDR1 KGHSH, CDR2 LQKENI. The CDR3 bases are TGTGCCAGCTCACCAACCACAGATACGCAGTATTTT. Amino acids: CASSPTTDTQYF.

The chain links TRBV28 to TRBJ1-3; D is ambiguous. The CDR3 has 15 residues. V gave up 5 bases and J gave up 2 bases, with 13 bases separating them. Per the germline V gene, CDR1 is MDHEN and CDR2 is SYDVKM. This CDR3 is CASSPSGLTGNTIYF. The DNA for the CDR3 is TGTGCCAGCAGTCCCTCGGGTCTAACTGGAAACACCATATATTTT.

The J gene is TRBJ1-1, the V gene TRBV15, with D possibly matching TRBD1 (5 bases). The length of the CDR3 is 14 residues. From germline, CDR1 is LNHNV and CDR2 YYDKDF (reference sequence). Trimming pared 1 base from V and 1 base from J, leaving 7 bases between. The CDR3 region is CATSRVGGNTEAFF. The DNA of the CDR3 is TGTGCCACCAGCAGAGTGGGGGGGAACACTGAAGCTTTCTTT.

This chain connects TRBV5-6 to TRBJ2-3; the D gene could be TRBD1 or TRBD2 (5 bases each). The CDR3 totals 13 residues. The V gene lost 6 bases and the J gene lost 6 bases, with 14 bases spanning the gap. CDR1 is SGHDT and CDR2 is YYEEEE in the germline V gene. CDR3 sequence reads: CASNPRWGDTQYF. In DNA, the CDR3 is TGTGCCAGCAATCCTCGGTGGGGGGATACGCAGTATTTT.

This chain connects TRBV29-1 to TRBJ2-3; possible D gene TRBD1, 7 bases. Germline V gives CDR1 SQVTM, CDR2 ANQGSEA. The V end lost 7 bases, the J end lost 4 bases, and 21 bases lay between the germline ends. The CDR3 length is 15 residues. This CDR3 is CSAPPGGNSPDTQYF. The CDR3 DNA reads TGCAGCGCCCCTCCAGGGGGGAACAGCCCAGATACGCAGTATTTT.

This rearrangement joins TRBV30 to TRBJ2-5; 10 nucleotides line up with TRBD2. The length of the CDR3 is 14 residues. Germline V CDR1 and CDR2: GTSNPN, SVGIG (reference sequence). V gave up 8 bases and J gave up 4 bases; unmatched junction bases: 10. CDR3: CAGGGLAGVETQYF. DNA for the CDR3: TGTGCCGGGGGGGGGCTAGCGGGAGTAGAGACCCAGTACTTC.

This clone was seen a handful of times. Compared with germline, one end of the junction differs, possibly owing to a read error. V gene TRBV12-3 or TRBV12-4 combines with J gene TRBJ2-7; D is perhaps TRBD2 (6 bases). The CDR3 is made up of 13 amino acids. The chain's CDR3 is CASRRAGSDEQYF. The CDR3 nucleotides read TGTGCCAGCCGGCGAGCGGGCTCCGACGAGCAGTACTTC.